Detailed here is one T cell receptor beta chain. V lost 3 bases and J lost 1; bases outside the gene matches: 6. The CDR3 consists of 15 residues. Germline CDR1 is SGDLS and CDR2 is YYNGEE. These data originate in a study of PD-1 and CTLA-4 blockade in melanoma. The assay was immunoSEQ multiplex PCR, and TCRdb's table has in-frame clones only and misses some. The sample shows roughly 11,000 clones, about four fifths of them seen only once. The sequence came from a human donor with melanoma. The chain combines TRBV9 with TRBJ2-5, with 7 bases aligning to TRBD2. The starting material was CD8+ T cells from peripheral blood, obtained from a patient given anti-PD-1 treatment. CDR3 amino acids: CASSAGDYSQETQYF. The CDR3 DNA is TGTGCCAGCAGCGCGGGGGACTACTCCCAAGAGACCCAGTACTTC.